This is a list of T cell receptor beta chains from one sample in a study of shared clonotypes between healthy human individuals. Generated by immunoSEQ multiplex PCR, the TCRdb table keeps only in-frame clones and is missing some. Among about 2.4 million clones listed, approximately 94% were seen once. Sequencing was carried out using naive CD4+ T cells sorted from blood. Receptors originate from a man between 18 and 29 years old in good health. CDR3s include the opening cysteine and the closing phenylalanine or tryptophan. D genes are given only for firm matches. A clone size is listed for some rows: how often the clone was seen (once, few, many), or a class if it is expanded.

D gene | clone size | J gene | V gene | CDR3 DNA | CDR3 protein
NA | few | TRBJ1-1 | TRBV29-1 | TGCAGCTACATGAACACTGAAGCTTTCTTT | CSYMNTEAFF
TRBD1 | NA | TRBJ1-2 | TRBV30 | TGTGCCTGGAGTGTTGGGGGGACAGGGAATGGCTACACCTTC | CAWSVGGTGNGYTF
NA | NA | TRBJ2-5 | TRBV30 | TGTGCCTGGAGTGTAGCCGAAACCCAGTACTTC | CAWSVAETQYF
NA | NA | TRBJ1-4 | TRBV19 | TGTGCCAGTAGCTGGGCAGGGCTATCTAATGAAAAACTGTTTTTT | CASSWAGLSNEKLFF
TRBD2 | NA | TRBJ2-3 | TRBV7-8 | TGTGCCAGCAGCTTTTACGCGGGAGCTGGGACAGATACGCAGTATTTT | CASSFYAGAGTDTQYF
NA | once | TRBJ2-2 | TRBV6-6 | TGTGCCAGCAGAAGGGACTACACCGGGGAGCTGTTTTTT | CASRRDYTGELFF
NA | NA | TRBJ2-1 | TRBV5-4 | TGTGCCAGCACCCGGACTACAAGCTCCTACAATGAGCAGTTCTTC | CASTRTTSSYNEQFF
TRBD1 | NA | TRBJ2-7 | TRBV7-2 | TGTGCCAGCAGCCGATGGACAGGAGCCTACGAGCAGTACTTC | CASSRWTGAYEQYF
TRBD2 | NA | TRBJ2-2 | TRBV6-5 | TGTGCCAGCAGTTATAGCGGGAGGAGGGACGGGGAGCTGTTTTTT | CASSYSGRRDGELFF
NA | NA | TRBJ2-1 | TRBV7-4 | TGTGCCAGCAGCACCCCCATTCTGTTGGGGGCGCACAATGAGCAGTTCTTC | CASSTPILLGAHNEQFF
TRBD1 | NA | TRBJ2-7 | TRBV6-5 | TGTGCCAGCAGGCCACCTGGGACAGGAAACGAGCAGTACTTC | CASRPPGTGNEQYF
TRBD2 | NA | TRBJ2-1 | TRBV27 | TGTGCCGGGGTAGCGGGGGGCTCCGACAATGAGCAGTTCTTC | CAGVAGGSDNEQFF
NA | NA | TRBJ2-7 | TRBV7-2 | TGTGCCAGCAGCATGGACGGCTCCTACGAGCAGTACTTC | CASSMDGSYEQYF
TRBD1 | NA | TRBJ2-7 | TRBV13 | TGTGCCAGCAGCTCCCGGGACAGCTCCTACGAGCAGTACTTC | CASSSRDSSYEQYF
TRBD2 | once | TRBJ2-7 | TRBV6-5 | TGTGCCAGCAAGGGGGGCGGGAGGGGCGAGAACGAGCAGTACTTC | CASKGGGRGENEQYF
NA | NA | TRBJ1-4 | TRBV5-1 | TGCGCCAGCAGCTTGGAGTCAAGGCTCAGTGAAAAACTGTTTTTT | CASSLESRLSEKLFF
TRBD1 | few | TRBJ1-5 | TRBV11-2 | TGTGCCAGCAGCCAGGACAGGGGGGATCAGCCCCAGCATTTT | CASSQDRGDQPQHF
NA | NA | TRBJ2-1 | TRBV7-2 | TGTGCCAGCAGCTTAGCGGGGGCTACCAACTACAATGAGCAGTTCTTC | CASSLAGATNYNEQFF
NA | NA | TRBJ2-7 | TRBV5-5 | TGTGCCAGCACCTTTCGACAGCTTCCCTACGAGCAGTACTTC | CASTFRQLPYEQYF
NA | NA | TRBJ2-5 | TRBV7-2 | TGTGCCAGCAACCCCGAGGCCCAAGAGACCCAGTACTTC | CASNPEAQETQYF
TRBD1 | NA | TRBJ1-5 | TRBV19 | TGTGCCAGTAGTATAGAGGGCAGGGGGGCCAATCAGCCCCAGCATTTT | CASSIEGRGANQPQHF
NA | NA | TRBJ1-6 | TRBV19 | TGTGCCAGTAGTACAGCCCTAGGGGCCTATAATTCACCCCTCCACTTT | CASSTALGAYNSPLHF
TRBD1 | NA | TRBJ2-2 | TRBV27 | TGTGCCACCCCCGAGGGGGCGACCACCGGGGAGCTGTTTTTT | CATPEGATTGELFF
NA | NA | TRBJ2-5 | TRBV5-6 | TGTGCCAGCAACCGGTGGGGGAGCGAGTCCTATTGGGGGACCCAGTACTTC | CASNRWGSESYWGTQYF
NA | NA | TRBJ1-5 | TRBV5-6 | TGTGCCAGCAGCCCAATACAGGGACCTCATAGCAATCAGCCCCAGCATTTT | CASSPIQGPHSNQPQHF
NA | NA | TRBJ2-4 | TRBV4-1 | TGCGCCAGCAGCCAAGAATTGGCTAGTGGCATTCAGTACTTC | CASSQELASGIQYF
NA | NA | TRBJ1-5 | TRBV6-6 | TGTGCCAGCAGTTCCGGACCGGGGGGTCAGCCCCAGCATTTT | CASSSGPGGQPQHF
TRBD2 | NA | TRBJ2-7 | TRBV7-9 | TGTGCCAGCAGCTCGCCATCCGGGACTAGCGGGGGATTGGCCCACGAGCAGTACTTC | CASSSPSGTSGGLAHEQYF
TRBD1 | NA | TRBJ1-6 | TRBV30 | TGTGCCTGGAAGAGACAGGGCCGGGATTCACCCCTCCACTTT | CAWKRQGRDSPLHF
TRBD2 | NA | TRBJ2-7 | TRBV6-5 | TGTGCCAGCAGTTACGCGGCTAGCGGACCCTACGAGCAGTACTTC | CASSYAASGPYEQYF
NA | NA | TRBJ2-7 | TRBV29-1 | TGCAGCGTCGGCCGGACGGGGACAACCTACGAGCAGTACTTC | CSVGRTGTTYEQYF
NA | NA | TRBJ2-5 | TRBV11-2 | TGTGCCAGCAGCCCGCCCGGACTTCAAGAGACCCAGTACTTC | CASSPPGLQETQYF
NA | NA | TRBJ1-1 | TRBV5-1 | TGCGCCAGATGGGGGGGTTCTGAAGCTTTCTTT | CARWGGSEAFF
NA | NA | TRBJ1-1 | TRBV4-1 | TGCGCCAGCAGCCGAAACCCGCCGGGGGAGAACACTGAAGCTTTCTTT | CASSRNPPGENTEAFF
NA | few | TRBJ2-6 | TRBV18 | TGTGCCAGCTCACCACCCAGGGCTGGGGCCAACGTCCTGACTTTC | CASSPPRAGANVLTF
NA | NA | TRBJ2-2 | TRBV7-9 | TGTGCCACCCTAGACGCTGGCACCGGGGAGCTGTTTTTT | CATLDAGTGELFF
NA | NA | TRBJ2-7 | TRBV28 | TGTGCCAGCAGGATGGGTAGTGGTAACTCCTACGAGCAGTACTTC | CASRMGSGNSYEQYF
NA | NA | TRBJ1-1 | TRBV5-1 | TGCGCCAGCAGCTTGGACGGGTGGATCACTGAAGCTTTCTTT | CASSLDGWITEAFF
NA | NA | TRBJ2-7 | TRBV7-2 | TGTGCCAGCAGCTTAGTTGGTTTCACTCCATCCTACGAGCAGTACTTC | CASSLVGFTPSYEQYF